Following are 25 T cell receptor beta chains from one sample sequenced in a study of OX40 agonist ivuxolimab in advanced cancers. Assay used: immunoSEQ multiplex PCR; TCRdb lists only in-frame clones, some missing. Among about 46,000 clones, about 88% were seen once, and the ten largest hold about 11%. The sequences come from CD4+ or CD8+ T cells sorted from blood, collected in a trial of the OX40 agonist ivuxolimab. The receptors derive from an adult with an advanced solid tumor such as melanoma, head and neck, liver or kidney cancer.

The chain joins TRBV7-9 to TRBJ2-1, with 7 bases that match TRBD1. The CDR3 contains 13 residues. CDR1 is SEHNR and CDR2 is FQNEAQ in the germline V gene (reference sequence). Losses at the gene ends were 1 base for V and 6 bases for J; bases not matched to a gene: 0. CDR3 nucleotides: TGTGCCAGCAGCTTAGACAGGGGCAATGAGCAGTTCTTC. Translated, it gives CASSLDRGNEQFF. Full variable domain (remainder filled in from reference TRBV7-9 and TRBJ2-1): DTGVSQNPRHKITKRGQNVTFRCDPISEHNRLYWYRQTLGQGPEFLTYFQNEAQLEKSRLLSDRFSAERPKGSFSTLEIQRTEQGDSAMYLCASSLDRGNEQFFGPGTRLTVL.

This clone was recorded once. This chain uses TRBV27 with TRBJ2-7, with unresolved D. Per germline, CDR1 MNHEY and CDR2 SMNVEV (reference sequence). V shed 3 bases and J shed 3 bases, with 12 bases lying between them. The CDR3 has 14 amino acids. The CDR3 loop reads CASSLNTMGYEQYF. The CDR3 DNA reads TGTGCCAGCAGTTTGAACACCATGGGCTACGAGCAGTACTTC.

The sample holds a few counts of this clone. CDR3 loop: CASSIDSSALDTDTQYF. The CDR3 nucleotides are TGTGCCAGTAGTATAGATAGTTCAGCGCTCGACACAGATACGCAGTATTTT. The rearrangement uses TRBV19 and TRBJ2-3, with D uncertain. V was pared by 0 bases and J by 2 bases, with 15 bases between. The germline V gene encodes CDR1 LNHDA and CDR2 SQIVND (reference sequence). The CDR3 sequence is 17 residues long. The variable domain in full, with the rest retrieved from reference TRBV19 and TRBJ2-3, is DGGITQSPKYLFRKEGQNVTLSCEQNLNHDAMYWYRQDPGQGLRLIYYSQIVNDFQKGDIAEGYSVSREKKESFPLTVTSAQKNPTAFYLCASSIDSSALDTDTQYFGPGTRLTVL.

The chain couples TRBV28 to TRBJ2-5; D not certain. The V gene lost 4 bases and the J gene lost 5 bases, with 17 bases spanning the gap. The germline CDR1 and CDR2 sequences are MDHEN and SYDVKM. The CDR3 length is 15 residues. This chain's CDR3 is CASSSLGLTMETQYF. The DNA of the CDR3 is TGTGCCAGCAGTTCCCTTGGGCTAACCATGGAGACCCAGTACTTC. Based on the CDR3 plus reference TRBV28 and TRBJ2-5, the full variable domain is DVKVTQSSRYLVKRTGEKVFLECVQDMDHENMFWYRQDPGLGLRLIYFSYDVKMKEKGDIPEGYSVSREKKERFSLILESASTNQTSMYLCASSSLGLTMETQYFGPGTRLLVL.

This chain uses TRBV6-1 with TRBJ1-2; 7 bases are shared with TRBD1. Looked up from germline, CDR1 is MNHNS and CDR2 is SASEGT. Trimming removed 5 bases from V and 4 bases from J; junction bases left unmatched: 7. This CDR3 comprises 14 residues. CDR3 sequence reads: CASSINRGGYGYTF. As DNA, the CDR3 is TGTGCCAGCAGTATAAACAGGGGAGGCTATGGCTACACCTTC.

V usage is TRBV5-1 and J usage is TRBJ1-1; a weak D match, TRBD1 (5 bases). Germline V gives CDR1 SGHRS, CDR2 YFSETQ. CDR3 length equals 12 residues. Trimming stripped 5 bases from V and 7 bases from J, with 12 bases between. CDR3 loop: CASRGGTVEAFF. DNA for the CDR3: TGCGCCAGCAGGGGCGGGACGGTTGAAGCTTTCTTT.

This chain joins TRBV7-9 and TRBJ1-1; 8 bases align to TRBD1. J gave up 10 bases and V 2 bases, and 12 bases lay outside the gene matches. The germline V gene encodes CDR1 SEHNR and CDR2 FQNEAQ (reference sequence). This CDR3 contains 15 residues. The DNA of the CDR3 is TGTGCCAGCAGCTTAACCCTGGGACAGGTTGATTCAGCTTTCTTT. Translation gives CASSLTLGQVDSAFF. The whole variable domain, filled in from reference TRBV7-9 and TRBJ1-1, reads DTGVSQNPRHKITKRGQNVTFRCDPISEHNRLYWYRQTLGQGPEFLTYFQNEAQLEKSRLLSDRFSAERPKGSFSTLEIQRTEQGDSAMYLCASSLTLGQVDSAFFGQGTRLTVV.

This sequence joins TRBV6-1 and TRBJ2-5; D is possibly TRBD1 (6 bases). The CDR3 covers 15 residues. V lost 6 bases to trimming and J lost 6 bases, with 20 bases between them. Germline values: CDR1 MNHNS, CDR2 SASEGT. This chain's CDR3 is CASSPMTGHTQTQYF. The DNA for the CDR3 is TGTGCCAGCAGCCCAATGACAGGTCACACACAGACCCAGTACTTC.

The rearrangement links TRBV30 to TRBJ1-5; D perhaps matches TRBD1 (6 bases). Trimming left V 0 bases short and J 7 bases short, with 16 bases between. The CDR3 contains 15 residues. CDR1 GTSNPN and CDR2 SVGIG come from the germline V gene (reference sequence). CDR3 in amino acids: CAWSVDGGHSQPQHF. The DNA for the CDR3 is TGTGCCTGGAGTGTTGATGGGGGGCACTCACAGCCCCAGCATTTT.

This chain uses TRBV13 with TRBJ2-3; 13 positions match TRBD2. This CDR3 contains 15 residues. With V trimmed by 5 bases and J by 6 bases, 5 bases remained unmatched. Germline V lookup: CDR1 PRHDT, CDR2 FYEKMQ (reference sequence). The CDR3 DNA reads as TGTGCCAGCAGCACGGGACTAGCGGGATTTGATACGCAGTATTTT. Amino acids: CASSTGLAGFDTQYF.

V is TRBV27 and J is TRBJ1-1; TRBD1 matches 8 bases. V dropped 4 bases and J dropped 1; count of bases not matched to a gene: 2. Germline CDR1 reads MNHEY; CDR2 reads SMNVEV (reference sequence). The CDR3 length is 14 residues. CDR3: CASSYRGTNTEAFF. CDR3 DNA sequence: TGTGCCAGCAGTTACAGGGGGACGAACACTGAAGCTTTCTTT.

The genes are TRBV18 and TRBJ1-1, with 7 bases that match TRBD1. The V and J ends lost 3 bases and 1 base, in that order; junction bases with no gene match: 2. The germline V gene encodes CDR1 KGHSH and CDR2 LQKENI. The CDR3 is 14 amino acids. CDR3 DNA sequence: TGTGCCAGCTCACCGACAGGGCGGAACACTGAAGCTTTCTTT. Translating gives CASSPTGRNTEAFF.

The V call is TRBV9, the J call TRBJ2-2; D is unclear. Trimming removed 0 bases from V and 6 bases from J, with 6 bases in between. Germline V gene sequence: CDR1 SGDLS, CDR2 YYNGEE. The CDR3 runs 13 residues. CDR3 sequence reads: CASSVVDPGELFF. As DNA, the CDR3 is TGTGCCAGCAGCGTAGTAGATCCCGGGGAGCTGTTTTTT.

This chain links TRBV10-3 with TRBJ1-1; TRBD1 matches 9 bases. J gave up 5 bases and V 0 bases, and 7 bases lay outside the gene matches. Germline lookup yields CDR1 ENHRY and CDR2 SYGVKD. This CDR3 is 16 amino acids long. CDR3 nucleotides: TGTGCCATCAGTGAGTCGGGACAGGGAACGGGAACTGAAGCTTTCTTT. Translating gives CAISESGQGTGTEAFF.

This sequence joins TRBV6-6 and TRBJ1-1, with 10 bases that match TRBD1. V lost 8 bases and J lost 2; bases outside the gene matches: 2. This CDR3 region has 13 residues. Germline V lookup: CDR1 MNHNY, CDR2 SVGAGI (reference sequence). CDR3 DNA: TGTGCCAGCGGGACAGGGGATAACACTGAAGCTTTCTTT. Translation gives CASGTGDNTEAFF.

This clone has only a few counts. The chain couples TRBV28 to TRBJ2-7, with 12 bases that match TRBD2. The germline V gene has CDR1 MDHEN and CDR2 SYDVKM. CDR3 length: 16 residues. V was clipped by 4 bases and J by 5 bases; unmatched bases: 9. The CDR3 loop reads CASSSGLAGPNHEQYF. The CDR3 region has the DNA TGTGCCAGCAGTTCCGGACTAGCGGGGCCCAACCACGAGCAGTACTTC.

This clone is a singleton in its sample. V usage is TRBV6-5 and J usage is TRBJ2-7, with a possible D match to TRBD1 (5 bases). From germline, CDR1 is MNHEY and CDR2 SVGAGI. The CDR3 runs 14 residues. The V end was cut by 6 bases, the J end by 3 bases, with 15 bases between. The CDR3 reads CASSPFARDYEQYF. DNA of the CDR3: TGTGCCAGCAGCCCGTTTGCCAGGGACTACGAGCAGTACTTC.

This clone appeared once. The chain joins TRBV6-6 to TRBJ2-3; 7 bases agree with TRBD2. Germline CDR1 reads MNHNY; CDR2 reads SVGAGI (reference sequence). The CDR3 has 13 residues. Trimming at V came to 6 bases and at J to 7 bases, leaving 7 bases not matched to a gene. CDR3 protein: CASRPGGSNTQYF. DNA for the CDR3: TGTGCCAGCAGACCGGGAGGTTCAAATACGCAGTATTTT.

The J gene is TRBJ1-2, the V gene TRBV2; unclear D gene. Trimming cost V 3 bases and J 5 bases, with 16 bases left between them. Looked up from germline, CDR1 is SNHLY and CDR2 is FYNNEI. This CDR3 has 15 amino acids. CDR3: CASSDQHRVRYGYTF. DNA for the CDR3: TGTGCCAGCAGTGACCAACATCGAGTGAGGTATGGCTACACCTTC.

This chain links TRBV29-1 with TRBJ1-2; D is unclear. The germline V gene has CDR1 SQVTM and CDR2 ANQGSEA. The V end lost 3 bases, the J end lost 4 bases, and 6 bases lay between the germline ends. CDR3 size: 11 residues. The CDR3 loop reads CSVDGGYGYTF. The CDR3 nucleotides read TGCAGCGTTGACGGTGGCTATGGCTACACCTTC.

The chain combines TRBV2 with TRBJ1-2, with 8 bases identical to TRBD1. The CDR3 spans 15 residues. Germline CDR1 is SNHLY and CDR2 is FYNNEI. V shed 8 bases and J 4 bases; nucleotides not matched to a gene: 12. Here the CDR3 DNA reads TGTGCCAGCCAAAGCGGGACAGGCCTGCCCTATGGCTACACCTTC. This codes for CASQSGTGLPYGYTF.

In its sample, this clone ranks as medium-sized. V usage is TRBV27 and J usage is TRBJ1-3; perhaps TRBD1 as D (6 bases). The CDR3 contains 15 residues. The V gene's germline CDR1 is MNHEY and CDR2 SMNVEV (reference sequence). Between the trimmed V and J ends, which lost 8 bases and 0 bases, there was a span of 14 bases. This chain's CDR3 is CASASQGSSGNTIYF. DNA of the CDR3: TGTGCCAGCGCCTCACAGGGTTCCTCTGGAAACACCATATATTTT.

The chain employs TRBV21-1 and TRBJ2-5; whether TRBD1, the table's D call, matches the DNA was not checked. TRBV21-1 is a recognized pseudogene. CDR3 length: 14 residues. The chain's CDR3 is CASTYRQGEETQYF. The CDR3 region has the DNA TGTGCCAGCACCTACCGACAGGGGGAAGAGACCCAGTACTTC.

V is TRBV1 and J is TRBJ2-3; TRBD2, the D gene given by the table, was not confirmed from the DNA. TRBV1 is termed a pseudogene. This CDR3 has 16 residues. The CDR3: CTSSQASGGRTDTQYF. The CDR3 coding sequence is TGCACCAGCAGCCAGGCTAGCGGGGGGCGCACAGATACGCAGTATTTT.

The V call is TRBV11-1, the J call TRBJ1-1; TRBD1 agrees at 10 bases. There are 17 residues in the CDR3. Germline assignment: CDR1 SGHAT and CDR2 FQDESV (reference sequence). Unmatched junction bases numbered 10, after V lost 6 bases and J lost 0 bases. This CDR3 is CASRPPGQGLLNTEAFF. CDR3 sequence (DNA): TGTGCCAGCAGACCACCGGGACAGGGGCTATTGAACACTGAAGCTTTCTTT.